This TCR beta chain originates from a study of T cell responses to AZD1222 COVID-19 vaccine. The CDR3 sequence is 14 residues long. CDR1 is MNHEY and CDR2 is SVGEGT in the germline V gene. Losses at the gene ends were 2 bases for V and 5 bases for J; bases not matched to a gene: 4. Sequencing used immunoSEQ multiplex PCR; TCRdb keeps in-frame clones, though not all of them. The repertoire holds about 160,000 clones, with 90% to 95% as singletons. The sequencing here drew on peripheral blood, taken on day 0 of AZD1222 vaccination. This clonotype was obtained from an adult in good health. This chain connects TRBV6-2 or TRBV6-3 to TRBJ1-2; 8 nucleotides match TRBD1. This CDR3 reads CASSYEDRDYGYTF. The CDR3 region has the DNA TGTGCCAGCAGTTACGAGGACAGGGATTATGGCTACACCTTC.